These T cell receptor beta chains were read from a single sample in a study of OX40 agonist ivuxolimab in advanced cancers. TCRdb's table, derived via immunoSEQ multiplex PCR, lists solely in-frame clones and lacks some. The table shows roughly 90,000 clones, with around 94% occurring only once. Sequencing used CD4+ or CD8+ T cells sorted from blood, obtained in a trial of the OX40 agonist ivuxolimab. These receptors were obtained from an adult with an advanced solid tumor such as melanoma, head and neck, liver or kidney cancer. CDR3s include the opening cysteine and the closing phenylalanine or tryptophan. Each record gives: J gene, V gene, D gene, clone size, CDR3 protein, CDR3 DNA. D genes are given only for firm matches. The size of a clone is reported for some rows only, either as once, few or many, or as a class for expanded clones.

>TRBJ2-1|TRBV19|TRBD1|.
CASTLRQGRNNEQFF
TGTGCCAGTACCTTAAGACAGGGGAGGAACAATGAGCAGTTCTTC
>TRBJ2-7|TRBV6-1|.|.
CASSLGPVEQYF
TGTGCCAGCAGTCTGGGTCCGGTCGAGCAGTACTTC
>TRBJ2-7|TRBV29-1|.|.
CSATPRGSYEQYF
TGCAGCGCCACGCCTAGGGGGTCCTACGAGCAGTACTTC
>TRBJ2-7|TRBV4-1|.|.
CASSRGLYEQYF
TGCGCCAGCAGCAGGGGACTCTACGAGCAGTACTTC
>TRBJ2-7|TRBV29-1|.|.
CSVEGLSYEQYF
TGCAGCGTTGAGGGGTTGAGCTACGAGCAGTACTTC
>TRBJ1-2|TRBV2|.|.
CASSEIGQGYTF
TGTGCCAGCAGTGAGATCGGGCAGGGCTACACCTTC
>TRBJ2-1|TRBV29-1|.|.
CSVVPTSSYNEQFF
TGCAGCGTCGTTCCAACTAGCTCCTACAATGAGCAGTTCTTC
>TRBJ1-5|TRBV12-2|.|.
CASRLTTGVWQPQHF
TGTGCAAGTCGCTTGACTACAGGGGTTTGGCAGCCCCAGCATTTT
>TRBJ2-7|TRBV4-1|TRBD2|.
CASSVASGTYEQYF
TGCGCCAGCAGCGTCGCTAGCGGGACCTACGAGCAGTACTTC
>TRBJ2-7|TRBV7-6|TRBD2|.
CASSSYGGSSYEQYF
TGTGCCAGCAGCTCCTACGGGGGGAGCTCCTACGAGCAGTACTTC
>TRBJ2-7|TRBV4-1|.|few
CASSQRVTYEQYF
TGCGCCAGCAGCCAGAGGGTGACCTACGAGCAGTACTTC
>TRBJ2-2|TRBV28|TRBD1|.
CASSGRQGSTGELFF
TGTGCCAGCAGTGGGAGACAGGGTAGCACCGGGGAGCTGTTTTTT
>TRBJ2-5|TRBV11-2|TRBD2|.
CASSLGLAGEETQYF
TGTGCCAGCAGCTTGGGACTAGCGGGAGAAGAGACCCAGTACTTC
>TRBJ2-1|TRBV7-3|TRBD2|.
CASSLTGTSGSLYNEQFF
TGTGCCAGCAGCTTAACGGGGACTAGCGGGAGCCTTTACAATGAGCAGTTCTTC
>TRBJ1-2|TRBV9|.|.
CASSVSGTYGYTF
TGTGCCAGCAGCGTAAGCGGGACCTATGGCTACACCTTC
>TRBJ2-7|TRBV27|TRBD1|.
CASRPGQAGEQYF
TGTGCCAGCAGACCGGGACAGGCGGGCGAGCAGTACTTC
>TRBJ2-3|TRBV13|TRBD2|.
CASSFPGTSGGPSTDTQYF
TGTGCCAGCAGCTTCCCCGGGACTAGCGGGGGGCCTAGCACAGATACGCAGTATTTT
>TRBJ2-1|TRBV25-1|.|once
CASSEYRRFLTYNEQFF
TGTGCCAGCAGTGAATACAGGCGGTTTCTTACCTACAATGAGCAGTTCTTC
>TRBJ2-3|TRBV27|TRBD1|.
CASSPLGTGNTDTQYF
TGTGCCAGCAGTCCGCTCGGGACAGGGAACACAGATACGCAGTATTTT